A single sample is the source of the 12 T cell receptor beta chains below, sequenced in a study of beta chain features in type 1 diabetes. The study's findings and limits: A moderate, significant TCRB CDR3 shortening appeared in type 1 diabetes across four CD4+ subsets.

All of the isolated RNA was reverse transcribed, so expressed TCRB transcripts were sequenced. Data came from immunoSEQ multiplex PCR; TCRdb stores just in-frame clones and leaves some out. Among more than 250,000 clones listed, approximately 25% were seen once. Their antigen targets remain unknown. Input material: naive CD4+ T cells from blood. These receptor sequences come from a woman aged 25 to 45 with type 1 diabetes.

The chain recombines TRBV19 with TRBJ1-2, with TRBD1 matching 9 bases. Unmatched junction bases numbered 11, after V lost 4 bases and J lost 2 bases. CDR1 and CDR2 (germline): LNHDA, SQIVND (reference sequence). This CDR3 is 17 amino acids long. The chain's CDR3 is CASSSPFRDRENYGYTF. CDR3 in DNA: TGTGCCAGTAGTAGTCCGTTTCGGGACAGGGAGAACTATGGCTACACCTTC.

This clone was seen only a few times. The chain employs TRBV12-5 and TRBJ1-2, with D hard to call. CDR3 length equals 13 residues. V lost 7 bases and J lost 2, with 11 bases in between. Per germline, CDR1 LGHNT and CDR2 FRNRAP. As DNA, the CDR3 is TGTGCTAGTGCCCCGTACCTAAACTATGGCTACACCTTC. Translated, it gives CASAPYLNYGYTF.

This chain uses TRBV11-3 with TRBJ2-1; D unclear. Germline-derived CDR1 and CDR2 are SGHNT and YENEEA. CDR3 length: 14 amino acids. Trimming left V 4 bases short and J 8 bases short, with 15 bases between. The CDR3: CASSSSGEVHEQFF. The CDR3 DNA is TGTGCCAGCAGCTCCTCTGGAGAAGTCCATGAGCAGTTCTTC.

The chain is built from TRBV29-1 and TRBJ2-3; D is possibly TRBD1 (5 bases). The CDR3 sequence is 13 residues long. Trimming cost V 4 bases and J 5 bases, with 13 bases left between them. Germline V gene lookup returns CDR1 SQVTM and CDR2 ANQGSEA. The CDR3 region is CSVAGRVGDTQYF. The DNA for the CDR3 is TGCAGCGTTGCGGGCAGGGTGGGAGATACGCAGTATTTT.

This clone has only a few counts. The rearrangement joins TRBV30 to TRBJ1-1; 9 bases are a match to TRBD1. Per germline, CDR1 GTSNPN and CDR2 SVGIG (reference sequence). The CDR3 runs to 13 residues. The junction had 2 bases not matched to a gene; V was cut back by 2 bases and J by 4 bases. Written as DNA, the CDR3 is TGTGCCTGGAGTACAGGGGGCTTCACTGAAGCTTTCTTT. Translation gives CAWSTGGFTEAFF.

This clone was observed a few times. The CDR3 protein is CASSYGTSGSADTQYF. CDR3 nucleotides: TGTGCCAGCAGCTACGGGACTAGCGGGAGCGCAGATACGCAGTATTTT. This chain joins TRBV13 and TRBJ2-3; 14 bases map to TRBD2. V lost 4 bases to trimming and J lost 4 bases; unmatched junction nucleotides: 4. This CDR3 region has 16 residues. CDR1 PRHDT and CDR2 FYEKMQ come from the germline V gene (reference sequence).

This clone was recorded a few times. This chain uses TRBV5-6 with TRBJ1-5; 9 nucleotides match TRBD1. The germline V gene encodes CDR1 SGHDT and CDR2 YYEEEE. The V and J ends lost 3 bases and 7 bases, in that order; junction bases with no gene match: 8. The length of the CDR3 is 15 residues. The CDR3, as DNA: TGTGCCAGCAGCTCGATGACAGGGGGAGGCCAGCCCCAGCATTTT. Translated: CASSSMTGGGQPQHF.

A few counts support this clone. This sequence joins TRBV4-2 and TRBJ1-2; 8 bases fit TRBD1. The germline V gene encodes CDR1 LGHNA and CDR2 YNFKEQ. This CDR3 is 16 amino acids long. After removal of 0 bases from V and 4 bases from J, the junction contained 7 bases not matched to a gene. The CDR3 coding sequence is TGTGCCAGCAGCCAAGACAACCGGGACAGGAGCTATGGCTACACCTTC. Its translation: CASSQDNRDRSYGYTF.

This clone was seen a handful of times. The chain couples TRBV11-3 to TRBJ2-3; D uncertain. The CDR3 runs 13 residues. Trimming took 3 bases from V and 2 from J, leaving 6 bases between them. Germline values: CDR1 SGHNT, CDR2 YENEEA. The CDR3 here is CASSLPVTDTQYF. CDR3 DNA: TGTGCCAGCAGCTTGCCAGTCACAGATACGCAGTATTTT.

This rearrangement joins TRBV9 to TRBJ2-3, with TRBD2 identical over 10 bases. This CDR3 has 15 residues. Germline V gene lookup returns CDR1 SGDLS and CDR2 YYNGEE. After removal of 0 bases from V and 4 bases from J, the junction contained 2 bases not matched to a gene. CDR3 sequence reads: CASSVASGSADTQYF. The CDR3 nucleotides are TGTGCCAGCAGCGTAGCTAGCGGGAGCGCAGATACGCAGTATTTT.

Only a few counts were recorded for this clone. The chain uses TRBV28 and TRBJ1-1; D possibly corresponds to TRBD1 (5 bases). CDR1 and CDR2 (germline): MDHEN, SYDVKM. Trimming cost V 3 bases and J 4 bases, with 9 bases left between them. CDR3 length: 13 residues. CDR3: CASSFGGVTEAFF. CDR3 bases: TGTGCCAGCAGTTTTGGAGGGGTCACTGAAGCTTTCTTT.

This chain connects TRBV19 to TRBJ2-3; D possibly corresponds to TRBD1 (6 bases). V shed 3 bases and J shed 1 base, with 8 bases lying between them. In germline, CDR1 is LNHDA, CDR2 SQIVND (reference sequence). The CDR3 runs 14 residues. The CDR3 DNA follows: TGTGCCAGTAGTATTCGGACAGGCACAGATACGCAGTATTTT. Translating it yields CASSIRTGTDTQYF.